This is a list of T cell receptor beta chains from one sample in a study of technical replicates of blood from a handful of donors. Repertoires were generated with immunoSEQ multiplex PCR, while TCRdb's copy carries only in-frame clones and drops some. The sample records almost 65,000 clones, around 86% being singletons. The specimen was PBMCs. Every receptor here comes from a human donor in good health. Some clones in this sample may be carry-over from other donors' samples. Both conserved end residues are part of each CDR3. D genes are given only for firm matches. Some rows have no size entry. The others give once, few or many, or a class for an expanded clone.

clone size | J gene | D gene | CDR3 length | V gene | CDR3 protein | CDR3 DNA
NA | TRBJ2-7 | NA | 15 | TRBV4-3 | CASSQVFKGIGEQYF | TGCGCCAGCAGCCAAGTTTTTAAGGGGATTGGGGAGCAGTACTTC
NA | TRBJ2-7 | TRBD1 | 16 | TRBV7-9 | CASSLASGTGGYEQYF | TGTGCCAGCAGCTTAGCGTCGGGGACAGGGGGGTACGAGCAGTACTTC
NA | TRBJ2-1 | TRBD2 | 17 | TRBV2 | CASSGGIAGGTYNEQFF | TGTGCCAGCAGTGGGGGAATAGCGGGAGGCACCTACAATGAGCAGTTCTTC
NA | TRBJ1-5 | NA | 15 | TRBV5-6 | CASSLRGYSNQPQHF | TGTGCCAGCAGCTTGCGGGGTTATAGCAATCAGCCCCAGCATTTT
NA | TRBJ1-1 | TRBD1 | 15 | TRBV7-9 | CASSRGTGKNTEAFF | TGTGCCAGCAGCAGAGGGACAGGGAAGAACACTGAAGCTTTCTTT
NA | TRBJ2-7 | NA | 13 | TRBV7-6 | CASSPRTSYEQYF | TGTGCCAGCAGCCCGCGAACCTCCTACGAGCAGTACTTC
NA | TRBJ2-3 | TRBD2 | 20 | TRBV4-3 | CASSQDHWQGTSNPPDTQYF | TGCGCCAGCAGCCAGGATCATTGGCAGGGGACTAGTAACCCACCAGATACGCAGTATTTT
NA | TRBJ1-2 | NA | 11 | TRBV29-1 | CSVGQSYGYTF | TGCAGCGTTGGACAGAGCTATGGCTACACCTTC
NA | TRBJ2-1 | NA | 13 | TRBV18 | CASSPPGSNEQFF | TGTGCCAGCTCACCACCGGGCAGCAATGAGCAGTTCTTC
NA | TRBJ2-3 | NA | 13 | TRBV6-5 | CASSTSSFDTQYF | TGTGCCAGCAGCACCTCCAGTTTCGATACGCAGTATTTT
NA | TRBJ2-7 | NA | 15 | TRBV19 | CASSIVGQGSYEQYF | TGTGCCAGTAGTATAGTTGGACAAGGATCCTACGAGCAGTACTTC
NA | TRBJ2-5 | TRBD1 | 14 | TRBV12-5 | CASHRGRQAETQYF | TGTGCTAGTCACAGGGGGCGTCAGGCTGAGACCCAGTACTTC
once | TRBJ2-7 | NA | 15 | TRBV7-9 | CASSLERWGVDEQYF | TGTGCCAGCAGCTTAGAGCGATGGGGCGTCGACGAGCAGTACTTC
NA | TRBJ2-1 | NA | 14 | TRBV18 | CASSPEYLAYEQFF | TGTGCCAGCTCACCAGAGTATTTAGCATATGAGCAGTTCTTC
NA | TRBJ2-1 | TRBD2 | 16 | TRBV2 | CASSEEGLAAPNEQFF | TGTGCCAGCAGTGAAGAGGGACTAGCGGCCCCCAATGAGCAGTTCTTC
NA | TRBJ1-1 | NA | 13 | TRBV7-9 | CASILGPNTEAFF | TGTGCCAGCATCCTTGGGCCAAACACTGAAGCTTTCTTT